This TCR beta chain stems from a study of cytomegalovirus exposure and HLA in healthy donors. The PCR was carried out with 60 Vbeta primers and 13 Jbeta primers. Clones were sequenced by immunoSEQ multiplex PCR, and TCRdb holds only the in-frame ones, with some missing. The repertoire holds fewer than 200,000 clones, with 80% as singletons. In the case of this clone: The same CDR3 is also encoded by other DNA sequences in this sample.

Material for sequencing was PBMCs. This TCR came from a man aged 25 to 40 in good health and CMV-seronegative.

The CDR3 reads CASSQPGVGTEAFF. Written as DNA, the CDR3 is TGCGCCAGCAGCCAGCCGGGGGTCGGGACTGAAGCTTTCTTT. The chain recombines TRBV4-1 with TRBJ1-1; D is perhaps TRBD1 (5 bases). Germline CDR1 reads MGHRA; CDR2 reads YSYEKL. Trimming removed 3 bases at V and 5 bases at J, with 13 bases between. This CDR3 comprises 14 residues.